This passage covers 16 T cell receptor beta chains from one sample sequenced in a study of blood T cell repertoires in COVID-19. TCRdb's table, derived via immunoSEQ multiplex PCR, lists solely in-frame clones and lacks some. The sample yields about 200,000 clones, 86% seen once. The sample taken for sequencing was PBMCs or T cells enriched from blood (not recorded which). The receptors derive from a man aged 40-49 years with acute COVID-19.

This chain links TRBV15 with TRBJ1-2; D perhaps matches TRBD1 (6 bases). The CDR3 is 16 residues long. Looked up from germline, CDR1 is LNHNV and CDR2 is YYDKDF (reference sequence). Trimming cost V 1 base and J 8 bases, with 20 bases left between them. The CDR3 DNA follows: TGTGCCACCAGCAGAGTGCCTAGGGGGGGCTTCTACGGCTACACCTTC. Protein product: CATSRVPRGGFYGYTF.

In DNA form, the CDR3 reads TGCGCCAGCAGCCAAGTAGGGGTCTCCGGAGTTGAAGAGACCCAGTACTTC. This translates into CASSQVGVSGVEETQYF. This chain joins TRBV4-1 and TRBJ2-5, with a weak D call TRBD1 (5 bases). Germline V gene lookup returns CDR1 MGHRA and CDR2 YSYEKL. V lost 1 base, J lost 3 bases, and 18 bases lay in between. The CDR3 has 17 amino acids.

This chain links TRBV6-5 with TRBJ2-7, with 9 bases fitting TRBD2. Looked up from germline, CDR1 is MNHEY and CDR2 is SVGAGI. Trimming at V came to 9 bases and at J to 5 bases, leaving 8 bases not matched to a gene. The CDR3 loop spans 13 amino acids. The CDR3, as DNA: TGTGCCAGTGGCGGGAGGGGAATCCACGAGCAGTACTTC. It encodes CASGGRGIHEQYF.

V usage is TRBV11-3 and J usage is TRBJ2-7; 7 bases fit TRBD1. Germline CDR1 is SGHNT and CDR2 is YENEEA. This CDR3 is 14 amino acids long. The V segment lost 3 bases and the J segment 2 bases; nucleotides outside the gene matches: 4. CDR3 region: CASSLGDRAYEQYF. The CDR3 nucleotides are TGTGCCAGCAGCTTGGGGGACAGAGCCTACGAGCAGTACTTC.

The chain combines TRBV9 with TRBJ2-7; D is possibly TRBD2 (5 bases). Trimming stripped 2 bases from V and 5 bases from J, with 11 bases between. The germline V gene has CDR1 SGDLS and CDR2 YYNGEE. The CDR3 runs 13 residues. CDR3 bases: TGTGCCAGCAGCGTCAAGCCGGGGAACGAGCAGTACTTC. It codes for CASSVKPGNEQYF.

The V gene is TRBV21-1, the J gene TRBJ1-2; no check of the table's D call, TRBD1, against the DNA was made. TRBV21-1 has pseudogene status. This CDR3 has 12 amino acids. DNA of the CDR3: TGTGAAGGATTTCGGTGGGGGCGTGGCTACACCTTC. Translated, it gives CEGFRWGRGYTF.

The chain couples TRBV9 to TRBJ1-1; D is possibly TRBD1 (5 bases). V was pared by 1 base and J by 4 bases, with 17 bases between. Germline-derived CDR1 and CDR2 are SGDLS and YYNGEE. This CDR3 is 16 amino acids long. Here the CDR3 DNA reads TGTGCCAGCAGCGTAATCGGGGGGATAGAGGGCACTGAAGCTTTCTTT. Protein sequence: CASSVIGGIEGTEAFF.

This chain joins TRBV24-1 and TRBJ2-7; a weak D match, TRBD1 (6 bases). V lost 3 bases, J lost 3 bases, and 8 bases lay in between. This CDR3 has 13 amino acids. Germline V gene sequence: CDR1 KGHDR, CDR2 SFDVKD. CDR3 coding DNA: TGTGCCACCAGTGATCAGGGGAACTACGAGCAGTACTTC. It is translated as CATSDQGNYEQYF.

This clone was seen a single time. Other DNA sequences of this sample code for an identical CDR3. The chain links TRBV7-3 to TRBJ1-1; the match to TRBD1 covers 8 bases. Per germline, CDR1 SGHTA and CDR2 FQGTGA. The CDR3 length is 14 residues. J lost 1 base, V lost 4 bases, and 2 bases had no gene match. The CDR3 bases are TGTGCCAGCAGCTCCACAGGGGGGAACACTGAAGCTTTCTTT. This translates into CASSSTGGNTEAFF.

This chain uses TRBV6-5 with TRBJ1-6, with TRBD1 matching over 7 bases. Germline V gene sequence: CDR1 MNHEY, CDR2 SVGAGI. V lost 6 bases to trimming and J lost 6 bases; unmatched junction nucleotides: 5. CDR3 length equals 14 residues. CDR3 sequence (DNA): TGTGCCAGCAGACCGGGACAGCCTAATTCACCCCTCCACTTT. It yields the protein CASRPGQPNSPLHF.

The J gene is TRBJ2-3, the V gene TRBV28; TRBD2 matches 13 bases. Germline V CDR1 and CDR2: MDHEN, SYDVKM. V trimming: 4 bases; J trimming: 6 bases; junction bases outside the gene matches: 19. CDR3 size: 20 residues. CDR3 sequence (DNA): TGTGCCAGCAGTTCCCCAGAAGTAAGACTAGCGGGAGGCGGTTCGGATACGCAGTATTTT. Translated: CASSSPEVRLAGGGSDTQYF.

The genes are TRBV5-1 and TRBJ2-1; D uncertain. V was shortened by 3 bases and J by 7 bases, with 14 bases between the two germline ends. Per the germline V gene, CDR1 is SGHRS and CDR2 is YFSETQ. The CDR3 is made up of 14 amino acids. The CDR3 protein is CASSSSFMRNEQFF. The CDR3 region has the DNA TGCGCCAGCAGCTCCAGTTTTATGCGGAATGAGCAGTTCTTC.

The V gene is TRBV19, the J gene TRBJ1-5; 10 nucleotides align to TRBD1. The CDR3 is 16 residues long. Germline loops: CDR1 LNHDA, CDR2 SQIVND (reference sequence). V trimming: 4 bases; J trimming: 6 bases; junction bases outside the gene matches: 9. CDR3 nucleotide sequence: TGTGCCAGTAGTACTTGGGACAGGGGCTTGCGTCAGCCCCAGCATTTT. Residues: CASSTWDRGLRQPQHF.

This clone appeared a single time. The chain employs TRBV29-1 and TRBJ1-1; 8 nucleotides agree with TRBD1. The CDR3 sequence is 14 residues long. V lost 3 bases and J lost 4; bases outside the gene matches: 7. Germline V gene lookup returns CDR1 SQVTM and CDR2 ANQGSEA. In nucleotides, the CDR3 is TGCAGCGTTGATAACAGGGGGAGGTCCACTGAAGCTTTCTTT. Protein product: CSVDNRGRSTEAFF. The full variable domain, completed using reference TRBV29-1 and TRBJ1-1, is SAVISQKPSRDICQRGTSLTIQCQVDSQVTMMFWYRQQPGQSLTLIATANQGSEATYESGFVIDKFPISRPNLTFSTLTVSNMSPEDSSIYLCSVDNRGRSTEAFFGQGTRLTVV.

CDR3 DNA: TGTGCCAGCAGTTTAGGGACAGGGTACCCAGATACGCAGTATTTT. Its protein product is CASSLGTGYPDTQYF. This chain joins TRBV27 and TRBJ2-3, with 9 bases identical to TRBD1. CDR1 is MNHEY and CDR2 is SMNVEV in the germline V gene (reference sequence). The CDR3 totals 15 residues. The junction had 4 bases not matched to a gene; V was cut back by 2 bases and J by 4 bases.

The chain employs TRBV7-9 and TRBJ1-2, with 7 bases fitting TRBD1. The CDR3 has 14 amino acids. CDR1 and CDR2 (germline): SEHNR, FQNEAQ (reference sequence). V gave up 1 base and J gave up 8 bases; unmatched junction bases: 7. CDR3: CASSLVEGARGYTF. DNA for the CDR3: TGTGCCAGCAGCTTAGTCGAGGGGGCTAGGGGCTACACCTTC. Variable domain in full (rest from reference TRBV7-9 and TRBJ1-2): DTGVSQNPRHKITKRGQNVTFRCDPISEHNRLYWYRQTLGQGPEFLTYFQNEAQLEKSRLLSDRFSAERPKGSFSTLEIQRTEQGDSAMYLCASSLVEGARGYTFGSGTRLTVV.